This T cell receptor beta chain was obtained from a study of blood T cell repertoires in COVID-19. This clone has a handful of counts. Participant age was roughly 18 to 100 years, and participants resided in about two dozen US areas. Clinical history as reported by participants underpinned cohort assignment. Only in-frame clones appear in the TCRdb table, and some are missing; sequencing was by immunoSEQ multiplex PCR. Among around 130,000 clones listed, roughly four fifths were seen once. This CDR3 is 13 amino acids long. The germline V and J ends were trimmed by 3 bases and 7 bases, with 13 bases remaining between them. The germline CDR1 and CDR2 sequences are LGHDT and YNNKEL (reference sequence).

The material sequenced was PBMCs or T cells enriched from blood (not recorded which). The TCR originated in a woman between 45 and 65 years old with acute COVID-19. The genes are TRBV3-1 (or the pseudogene TRBV3-2) and TRBJ2-7, with a possible D match to TRBD2 (5 bases). The CDR3 reads CASSHDLAREQYF. The CDR3 DNA follows: TGTGCCAGCAGCCACGACTTAGCGCGGGAGCAGTACTTC.